What follows are 30 T cell receptor beta chains derived from one specimen sequenced in a study of human T cells and chemical hapten exposure. Indicated time point: patch test 2, 6 weeks after DPC sensitization. The sample's treatment: therapeutic diphenylcyclopropenone sensitization with weekly scalp DPC. TCRdb analysed the RACE reads with MiXCR anew, one entry per CDR3 protein. The sample lists 350,000 to 400,000 distinct CDR3 sequences, nearly 6.5% seen once, with under 7% in the top ten. This specimen was whole blood, taken in connection with sensitization to the hapten diphenylcyclopropenone (DPC). These receptors were collected from a young woman with alopecia areata. Some clones in this sample may be carry-over from other donors' samples.

This clonotype was detected ten times or more. The chain has TRBV14 and TRBJ1-2; D perhaps matches TRBD1 (6 bases). The CDR3 has 14 amino acids. Trimming removed 1 base from V and 7 bases from J, with 13 bases in between. Germline V gives CDR1 SGHDN, CDR2 FVKESK. The DNA of the CDR3 is TGTGCCAGCAGCCAAGCGGGGGCATTCGCTGGCTACACCTTC. It is translated as CASSQAGAFAGYTF.

Ten or more counts support this clonotype. The chain links TRBV28 to TRBJ2-5; 8 nucleotides align to TRBD2. Germline CDR1 and CDR2: MDHEN and SYDVKM. CDR3 length equals 21 residues. Trimming cost V 7 bases and J 4 bases; bases outside gene matches: 29. The CDR3 spells CASKGPKNYSGEILRGETQYF. CDR3 sequence (DNA): TGTGCCAGCAAAGGCCCCAAAAATTATAGCGGGGAGATTCTTCGGGGAGAGACCCAGTACTTC.

This clonotype was counted many times. The CDR3 nucleotides are TGTGCCAGCAGCGACGACAGGGTCGGTATCGGTACTGAAGCTTTCTTT. Its translation: CASSDDRVGIGTEAFF. The chain has TRBV5-5 and TRBJ1-1, with TRBD1 matching over 7 bases. The V segment lost 4 bases and the J segment 5 bases; nucleotides outside the gene matches: 14. The CDR3 spans 16 residues. Looked up from germline, CDR1 is SGHKS and CDR2 is YYEKEE (reference sequence).

The chain has TRBV20-1 and TRBJ2-7; 11 bases match TRBD2. This CDR3 has 17 amino acids. Trimming took 3 bases from V and 2 from J; bases not matched to a gene: 12. Per germline, CDR1 DFQATT and CDR2 SNEGSKA (reference sequence). CDR3 nucleotide sequence: TGCAGTGCTAGCTCTTTCTTGACTAGCGGGGTTACCTACGAGCAGTACTTC. Amino acid sequence: CSASSFLTSGVTYEQYF.

The V and J genes are TRBV6-6 and TRBJ1-1; D perhaps matches TRBD1 (5 bases). Germline V gives CDR1 MNHNY, CDR2 SVGAGI (reference sequence). The CDR3 loop spans 13 amino acids. Trimming shortened V by 3 bases and J by 7 bases, and 12 bases separated the two germline ends. This chain's CDR3 is CASSYEGEGEAFF. The CDR3 nucleotides are TGTGCCAGCAGTTATGAAGGGGAAGGTGAAGCTTTCTTT.

The V call is TRBV10-3, the J call TRBJ1-1; D call uncertain. The CDR3 spans 14 residues. Deletions cut 5 bases from V and 0 bases from J, with 10 bases between. Germline-derived CDR1 and CDR2 are ENHRY and SYGVKD. The CDR3 DNA sequence: TGTGCCATCAGTCCCGGTGGGATGAACACTGAAGCTTTCTTT. Residues: CAISPGGMNTEAFF.

A note on this clonotype: This may be a read error: a much more frequent sequence differs by one nucleotide. The V gene is TRBV5-1, the J gene TRBJ2-5; D might be TRBD2 (6 bases). This CDR3 has 14 amino acids. Between the trimmed V and J ends, which lost 5 bases and 3 bases, there was a span of 14 bases. CDR1 and CDR2 from the germline V gene are SGHRS and YFSETQ. The chain's CDR3 is CASRERGTEETQYF. DNA for the CDR3: TGCGCCAGCAGAGAACGAGGGACTGAAGAGACCCAGTACTTC. Full variable domain (outside the CDR3, taken from reference TRBV5-1 and TRBJ2-5): KAGVTQTPRYLIKTRGQQVTLSCSPISGHRSVSWYQQTPGQGLQFLFEYFSETQRNKGNFPGRFSGRQFSNSRSEMNVSTLELGDSALYLCASRERGTEETQYFGPGTRLLVL.

The rearrangement joins TRBV3-1 to TRBJ2-7; 9 nucleotides align to TRBD2. Germline V gene data show CDR1 as LGHDT and CDR2 as YNNKEL (reference sequence). Germline trimming cut 2 bases from V and 2 bases from J; bases unmatched to any gene: 7. The CDR3 runs 16 residues. The CDR3 nucleotides are TGTGCCAGCAGCCAAATAGTGAGCGGGGGGCCCTACGAGCAGTACTTC. This gives the protein CASSQIVSGGPYEQYF.

Regarding this clonotype: This sequence may be a read error, since a much larger clone differs from it by one base. The chain joins TRBV12-3 or TRBV12-4 to TRBJ1-2; D is uncertain. CDR3 size: 15 residues. V was cut by 1 base and J by 2 bases, with 11 bases left in between. CDR3 sequence reads: CASSLDSVGNYGYTF. The CDR3 region has the DNA TGTGCCAGCAGTTTAGATTCGGTTGGCAACTATGGCTACACCTTC.

This clonotype was recorded at least ten times. The genes are TRBV3-1 and TRBJ1-1; 7 nucleotides match TRBD1. The junction had 5 bases not matched to a gene; V was cut back by 1 base and J by 0 bases. This CDR3 region has 16 residues. Per the germline V gene, CDR1 is LGHDT and CDR2 is YNNKEL (reference sequence). The CDR3 sequence is CASSQARGVMNTEAFF. CDR3 DNA: TGTGCCAGCAGCCAAGCCAGGGGGGTGATGAACACTGAAGCTTTCTTT.

The chain is built from TRBV6-1 and TRBJ2-3; D is undetermined. Trimming left V 4 bases short and J 6 bases short, with 11 bases between. The CDR3 is 13 residues long. From germline, CDR1 is MNHNS and CDR2 SASEGT. Here the CDR3 reads CASSARDRDTQYF. CDR3 DNA sequence: TGTGCCAGCAGTGCCCGAGACCGTGATACGCAGTATTTT.

The gene calls are TRBV7-9 and TRBJ1-3; 9 nucleotides line up with TRBD1. V lost 5 bases, J lost 4 bases, and 6 bases stayed unmatched. The CDR3 spans 15 residues. CDR1 and CDR2 from the germline V gene are SEHNR and FQNEAQ (reference sequence). The CDR3 sequence: CASSPSGTGGNTIYF. As DNA, the CDR3 is TGTGCCAGCAGCCCCTCAGGGACAGGGGGAAACACCATATATTTT. Full variable domain (outside the CDR3, taken from reference TRBV7-9 and TRBJ1-3): DTGVSQNPRHKITKRGQNVTFRCDPISEHNRLYWYRQTLGQGPEFLTYFQNEAQLEKSRLLSDRFSAERPKGSFSTLEIQRTEQGDSAMYLCASSPSGTGGNTIYFGEGSWLTVV.

Ten or more counts support this clonotype. V is TRBV9 and J is TRBJ1-2; a possible D gene is TRBD1 (6 bases). Trimming took off 3 bases at V and 9 bases at J, with 18 bases between the two ends. The CDR3 length is 14 residues. From germline, CDR1 is SGDLS and CDR2 YYNGEE. CDR3 bases: TGTGCCAGCAGCGCTCAGGGGACTTATGGAAGCTACACCTTC. Amino acids: CASSAQGTYGSYTF.

This clonotype was counted between two and nine times. The genes are TRBV20-1 and TRBJ2-3; D remains unclear. The V end lost 2 bases, the J end lost 2 bases, and 8 bases lay between the germline ends. This CDR3 has 13 residues. Germline V gene sequence: CDR1 DFQATT, CDR2 SNEGSKA (reference sequence). The CDR3 spells CSARSPVTDTQYF. Here the CDR3 DNA reads TGCAGTGCTAGATCCCCAGTCACAGATACGCAGTATTTT.

V is TRBV6-2 or TRBV6-3 and J is TRBJ2-7, with D uncertain. V was trimmed by 8 bases and J by 0 bases, leaving 11 bases between them. The CDR3 has 13 amino acids. Germline-derived CDR1 and CDR2 are MNHEY and SVGEGT. The CDR3 loop reads CASLTPTSYEQYF. The DNA for the CDR3 is TGTGCCAGCCTGACCCCTACCTCCTACGAGCAGTACTTC.

This sequence joins TRBV13 and TRBJ2-7, with D tentatively TRBD1 (5 bases). The CDR3 is 14 amino acids. Germline CDR1 and CDR2: PRHDT and FYEKMQ (reference sequence). Trimming took off 0 bases at V and 5 bases at J, with 11 bases between the two ends. The CDR3 loop is CASSLGRGAHEQYF. CDR3 DNA: TGTGCCAGCAGCTTAGGAAGGGGTGCCCACGAGCAGTACTTC.

Concerning this clonotype itself: The final CDR3 position lacks the conserved phenylalanine or tryptophan, pointing to a likely read error. This sequence joins TRBV6-2 or TRBV6-3 and TRBJ2-7; no clear D. Germline-derived CDR1 and CDR2 are MNHEY and SVGEGT. Deletions cut 6 bases from V and 1 base from J, with 10 bases between. The CDR3 is 13 residues long. As DNA, the CDR3 is TGTGCCAGCAGGCTGGGTAGTTCCTACGAGCAGTACTCC. Residues: CASRLGSSYEQYS.

This clonotype was recorded at least ten times. This chain uses TRBV12-3 or TRBV12-4 with TRBJ2-3; TRBD2 matches at 10 bases. V gave up 3 bases and J gave up 6 bases; unmatched junction bases: 6. The CDR3 spans 15 residues. The CDR3 DNA sequence: TGTGCCAGCAGTTTGGAGCGGGGGGGCTCGGATACGCAGTATTTT. This codes for CASSLERGGSDTQYF.

This clonotype was observed at least ten times. The rearrangement joins TRBV3-1 to TRBJ2-4; 12 nucleotides align to TRBD2. There are 17 residues in the CDR3. Germline lookup yields CDR1 LGHDT and CDR2 YNNKEL (reference sequence). The V segment lost 1 base and the J segment 6 bases; nucleotides outside the gene matches: 7. The DNA of the CDR3 is TGTGCCAGCAGCCAAGGACTAGCGGGGGAGGCGTTAAACATTCAGTACTTC. Translating gives CASSQGLAGEALNIQYF.

In this sample, this clonotype turned up many times. The V gene is TRBV5-1, the J gene TRBJ2-2; D remains unclear. The V gene lost 0 bases and the J gene lost 1 base, with 7 bases spanning the gap. The CDR3 contains 15 residues. CDR1 and CDR2 from the germline V gene are SGHRS and YFSETQ. The chain's CDR3 is CASSLGSLNTGELFF. As DNA, the CDR3 is TGCGCCAGCAGCTTGGGCAGCTTGAACACCGGGGAGCTGTTTTTT.

This clonotype appeared a few times. CDR3 nucleotides: TGCGCCAGCAGCCTCCTTGGGTCGACGCTCTATGGCTACACCTTC. It encodes CASSLLGSTLYGYTF. The chain carries TRBV5-1 and TRBJ1-2, with D uncertain. V was trimmed by 4 bases and J by 4 bases, leaving 17 bases between them. Germline V CDR1 and CDR2: SGHRS, YFSETQ. This CDR3 spans 15 amino acids.

This clonotype has at least ten counts. The rearrangement joins TRBV5-4 to TRBJ1-1, with D possibly being TRBD1 (6 bases). This CDR3 is 15 amino acids long. The V gene lost 6 bases and the J gene lost 1 base, with 16 bases spanning the gap. CDR1 is SGHNT and CDR2 is YYREEE in the germline V gene (reference sequence). The CDR3 nucleotides read TGTGCCAGCACCCCCAGGGGCGGCTCGAACACTGAAGCTTTCTTT. Translated, it gives CASTPRGGSNTEAFF.

There are a few counts of this clonotype. The V call is TRBV28, the J call TRBJ2-2; D is possibly TRBD2 (6 bases). This CDR3 contains 16 residues. Germline loops: CDR1 MDHEN, CDR2 SYDVKM. V lost 1 base to trimming and J lost 1 base, with 10 bases between them. CDR3 coding DNA: TGTGCCAGCAGTTTATTCGTGGGAGGGAACACCGGGGAGCTGTTTTTT. This codes for CASSLFVGGNTGELFF.

This clonotype was seen only a few times. The chain is built from TRBV12-3 or TRBV12-4 and TRBJ2-6; no reliable D call. The CDR3 length is 16 residues. The germline V and J ends were trimmed by 4 bases and 2 bases, with 12 bases remaining between them. The CDR3 protein is CASSSVGGPGANVLTF. The CDR3 bases are TGTGCCAGCAGTTCCGTCGGTGGCCCTGGGGCCAACGTCCTGACTTTC.

The chain carries TRBV7-6 and TRBJ2-5; D not certain. The germline gives CDR1 SGHVS, CDR2 FNYEAQ. V shed 1 base and J shed 0 bases, with 9 bases lying between them. CDR3 length: 15 residues. The CDR3 loop reads CASSLVEDYQETQYF. For the CDR3, the DNA is TGTGCCAGCAGCTTAGTGGAAGACTACCAAGAGACCCAGTACTTC.

The gene calls are TRBV6-5 and TRBJ1-5; D gene ambiguous. The germline V and J ends were trimmed by 4 bases and 6 bases, with 16 bases remaining between them. Germline loops: CDR1 MNHEY, CDR2 SVGAGI. This CDR3 contains 15 residues. This CDR3 reads CASSSGRDVAQPQHF. CDR3 nucleotide sequence: TGTGCCAGCAGTTCTGGGAGGGATGTAGCTCAGCCCCAGCATTTT.

This chain links TRBV7-2 with TRBJ1-6; TRBD1 is a possible D gene (6 bases). The CDR3 contains 14 residues. V dropped 2 bases and J dropped 10 bases, with 12 bases sitting between them. Germline V gene lookup returns CDR1 SGHTA and CDR2 FQGNSA. The CDR3 DNA sequence: TGTGCCAGCAGCTTATTGGAAGGGGGGTCACCCCTCCACTTT. It encodes CASSLLEGGSPLHF.

The rearrangement joins TRBV3-1 to TRBJ2-7; TRBD1 matches at 12 bases. Germline CDR1 and CDR2: LGHDT and YNNKEL (reference sequence). The CDR3 covers 15 residues. With 4 bases clipped from V and 5 bases from J, the junction kept 6 bases outside the gene matches. CDR3 nucleotide sequence: TGTGCCAGCAGCCCCTCCGGGACAGGGGGCGACGAGCAGTACTTC. As protein: CASSPSGTGGDEQYF.

There are a few counts of this clonotype. The chain combines TRBV28 with TRBJ2-7; 12 bases are shared with TRBD2. The CDR3 totals 15 residues. Unmatched junction bases numbered 7, after V lost 9 bases and J lost 1 base. Germline-derived CDR1 and CDR2 are MDHEN and SYDVKM. CDR3 sequence: CASSLAGGQSYEQYF. In DNA form, the CDR3 reads TGTGCCAGTTCCCTAGCGGGGGGGCAATCCTACGAGCAGTACTTC.

This clonotype has a count of ten or more. The chain is built from TRBV5-1 and TRBJ2-7; D might be TRBD1 or TRBD2, each matching 5 bases. This CDR3 comprises 16 residues. The ends were cut back, 3 bases at V and 2 bases at J, with 18 bases in the middle. Germline CDR1 reads SGHRS; CDR2 reads YFSETQ. The CDR3 is CASSSLYVGATYEQYF. The CDR3 DNA sequence: TGCGCCAGCAGCTCACTCTACGTCGGGGCAACCTACGAGCAGTACTTC.